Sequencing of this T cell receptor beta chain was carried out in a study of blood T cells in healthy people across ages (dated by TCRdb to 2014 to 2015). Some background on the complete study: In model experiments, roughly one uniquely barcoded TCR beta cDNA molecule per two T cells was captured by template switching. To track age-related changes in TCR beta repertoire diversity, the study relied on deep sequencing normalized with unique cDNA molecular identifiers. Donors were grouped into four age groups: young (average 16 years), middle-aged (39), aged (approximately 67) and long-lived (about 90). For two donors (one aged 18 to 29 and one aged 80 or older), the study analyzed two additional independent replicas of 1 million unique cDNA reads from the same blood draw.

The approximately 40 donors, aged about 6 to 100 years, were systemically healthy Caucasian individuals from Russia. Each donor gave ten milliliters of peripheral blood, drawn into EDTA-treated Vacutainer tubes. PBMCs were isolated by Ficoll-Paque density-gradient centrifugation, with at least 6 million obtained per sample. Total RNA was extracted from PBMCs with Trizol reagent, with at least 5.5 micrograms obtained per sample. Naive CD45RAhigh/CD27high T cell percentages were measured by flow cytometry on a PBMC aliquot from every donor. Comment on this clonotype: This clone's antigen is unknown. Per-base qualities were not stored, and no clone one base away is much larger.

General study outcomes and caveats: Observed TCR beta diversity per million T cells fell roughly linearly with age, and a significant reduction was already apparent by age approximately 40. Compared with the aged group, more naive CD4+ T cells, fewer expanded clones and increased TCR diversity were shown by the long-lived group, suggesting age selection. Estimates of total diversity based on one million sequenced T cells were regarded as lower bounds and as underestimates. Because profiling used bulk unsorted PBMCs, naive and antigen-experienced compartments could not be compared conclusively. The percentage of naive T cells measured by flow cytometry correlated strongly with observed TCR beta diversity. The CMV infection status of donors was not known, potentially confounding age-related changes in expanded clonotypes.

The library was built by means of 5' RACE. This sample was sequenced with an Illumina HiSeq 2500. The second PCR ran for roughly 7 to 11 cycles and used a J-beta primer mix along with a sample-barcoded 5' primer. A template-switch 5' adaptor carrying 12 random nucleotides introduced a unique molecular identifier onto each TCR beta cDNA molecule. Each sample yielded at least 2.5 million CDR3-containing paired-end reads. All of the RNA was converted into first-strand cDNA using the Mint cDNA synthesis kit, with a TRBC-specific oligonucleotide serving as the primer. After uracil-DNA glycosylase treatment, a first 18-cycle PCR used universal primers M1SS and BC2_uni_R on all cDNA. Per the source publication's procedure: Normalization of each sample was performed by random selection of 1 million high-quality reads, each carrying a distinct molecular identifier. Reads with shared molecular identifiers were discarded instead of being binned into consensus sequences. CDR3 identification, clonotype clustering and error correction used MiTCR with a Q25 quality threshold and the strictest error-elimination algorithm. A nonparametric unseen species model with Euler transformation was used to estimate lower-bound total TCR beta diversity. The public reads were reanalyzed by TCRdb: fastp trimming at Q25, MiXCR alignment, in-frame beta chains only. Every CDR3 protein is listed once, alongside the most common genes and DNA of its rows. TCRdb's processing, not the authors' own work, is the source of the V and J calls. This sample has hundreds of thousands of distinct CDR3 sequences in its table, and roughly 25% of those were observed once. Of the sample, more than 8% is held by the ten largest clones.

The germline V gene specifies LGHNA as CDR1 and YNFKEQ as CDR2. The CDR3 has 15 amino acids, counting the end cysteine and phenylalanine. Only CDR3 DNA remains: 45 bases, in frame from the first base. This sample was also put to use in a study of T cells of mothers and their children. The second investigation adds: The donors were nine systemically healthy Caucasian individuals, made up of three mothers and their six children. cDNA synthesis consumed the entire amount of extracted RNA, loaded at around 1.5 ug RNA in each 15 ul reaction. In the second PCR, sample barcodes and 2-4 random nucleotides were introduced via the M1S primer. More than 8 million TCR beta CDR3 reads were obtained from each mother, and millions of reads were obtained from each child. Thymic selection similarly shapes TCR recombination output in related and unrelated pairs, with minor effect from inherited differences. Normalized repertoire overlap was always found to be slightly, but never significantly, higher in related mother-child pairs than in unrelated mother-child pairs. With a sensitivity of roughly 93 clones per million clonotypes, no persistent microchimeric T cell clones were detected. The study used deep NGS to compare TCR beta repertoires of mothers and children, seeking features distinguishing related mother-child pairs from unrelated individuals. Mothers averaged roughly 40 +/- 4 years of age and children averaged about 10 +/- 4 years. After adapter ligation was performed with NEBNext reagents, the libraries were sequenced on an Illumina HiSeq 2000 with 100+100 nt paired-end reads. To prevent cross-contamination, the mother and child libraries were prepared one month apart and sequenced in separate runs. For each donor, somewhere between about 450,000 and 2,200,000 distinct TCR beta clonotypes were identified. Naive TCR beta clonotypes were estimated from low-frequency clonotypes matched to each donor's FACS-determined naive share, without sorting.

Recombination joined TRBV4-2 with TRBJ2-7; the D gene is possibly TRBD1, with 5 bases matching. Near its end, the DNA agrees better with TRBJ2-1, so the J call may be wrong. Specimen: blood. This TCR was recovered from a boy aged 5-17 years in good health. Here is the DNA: TGTGCCAGCAGCCAAGATCTTAAGGGGTCGGATGAGCAGTTCTTC. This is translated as CASSQDLKGSDEQFF.